These T cell receptor beta chains were read from a single sample in a study of post-analysis software for immune sequencing data. TCRdb ran MiXCR on the PCR reads and lists one entry per CDR3 protein. The table records under 650,000 distinct CDR3 sequences, 44% of them present only once. Sequencing input: blood. The receptors come from a girl between 5 and 17 years old with multiple sclerosis. CDR3s include the opening cysteine and the closing phenylalanine or tryptophan. A D gene is named only where the DNA matches it firmly. Some rows have no size entry. The others give once, few or many, or a class for an expanded clone.

abundance: -; j_gene: TRBJ2-3; v_gene: TRBV12-3/TRBV12-4; d_gene: TRBD2; CDR3nt: TGTGCCAGCAGCTTAGCGGGGGCCTTCACAGATACGGAGTATTTT; CDR3aa: CASSLAGAFTDTEYF
abundance: -; j_gene: TRBJ1-2; v_gene: TRBV7-9; d_gene: -; CDR3nt: TGTGCCAGCAGCTCGCCGGGCAGTGCTAACTATGGCTACACCTTC; CDR3aa: CASSSPGSANYGYTF
abundance: -; j_gene: TRBJ2-7; v_gene: TRBV3-1; d_gene: -; CDR3nt: TGTGCCAGCAGCCAAGAGTCGGGCTTTAGCTCCTACGAGCAGTACTTC; CDR3aa: CASSQESGFSSYEQYF
abundance: -; j_gene: TRBJ2-3; v_gene: TRBV15; d_gene: -; CDR3nt: TGTGCCCCAATAATCTCAGATACGCAGTATTTT; CDR3aa: CAPIISDTQYF
abundance: -; j_gene: TRBJ2-7; v_gene: TRBV5-6; d_gene: TRBD2; CDR3nt: TGTGCCAGCAGCTTCGGGACTAGCAACGAGCAGTACTTC; CDR3aa: CASSFGTSNEQYF
abundance: few; j_gene: TRBJ1-1; v_gene: TRBV15; d_gene: -; CDR3nt: TGTGCCACCAGCAGAGTGGCAGAGAACACTGAAGCTTTCTTT; CDR3aa: CATSRVAENTEAFF
abundance: -; j_gene: TRBJ2-4; v_gene: TRBV9; d_gene: -; CDR3nt: TGTGCCAGCAGCGGGGGTGGGGTGGAAAACATTCAGTACTTC; CDR3aa: CASSGGGVENIQYF
abundance: -; j_gene: TRBJ2-1; v_gene: TRBV6-5; d_gene: -; CDR3nt: TGTGCCAGCAGAACCTCGGGCCCAGGGATACATGAGCAGTTCTTC; CDR3aa: CASRTSGPGIHEQFF
abundance: -; j_gene: TRBJ2-1; v_gene: TRBV9; d_gene: TRBD2; CDR3nt: TGTGCCAGCAGCGTAAGTCAAGCGGGGGGTCTGGATGAGCAGTTCTTC; CDR3aa: CASSVSQAGGLDEQFF
abundance: few; j_gene: TRBJ2-7; v_gene: TRBV7-2; d_gene: -; CDR3nt: TGTGCCAGCAGCCGCATCGGGGGACAAAGGATCGCCTACGAGCAGTACTTC; CDR3aa: CASSRIGGQRIAYEQYF
abundance: -; j_gene: TRBJ1-4; v_gene: TRBV10-3; d_gene: -; CDR3nt: TGTGCCATCAGGGGAGATACTAATGAAAAACTGTTTTTT; CDR3aa: CAIRGDTNEKLFF
abundance: -; j_gene: TRBJ2-6; v_gene: TRBV5-1; d_gene: -; CDR3nt: TGCGCCAGCAGCTTGTTCCAGGCCGCGTTCTCTGGGGCCAACGTCCTGACTTTC; CDR3aa: CASSLFQAAFSGANVLTF
abundance: few; j_gene: TRBJ2-5; v_gene: TRBV3-1; d_gene: -; CDR3nt: TGTGCCAGCAGCCAAGAGGTCAGGGAAACGGAGACCCAGTACTTC; CDR3aa: CASSQEVRETETQYF
abundance: -; j_gene: TRBJ1-2; v_gene: TRBV9; d_gene: TRBD1; CDR3nt: TGTGCCAGCAGCGTAGGGGACAGGGATGGCTACACCTTC; CDR3aa: CASSVGDRDGYTF
abundance: few; j_gene: TRBJ2-3; v_gene: TRBV6-1; d_gene: -; CDR3nt: TGTGCCAGCAGTGAAGGGCTAGCAGATACGCAGTATTTT; CDR3aa: CASSEGLADTQYF
abundance: -; j_gene: TRBJ2-1; v_gene: TRBV7-9; d_gene: TRBD1; CDR3nt: TGTGCCAGCAGCTTCTCTCCGGGACAGGGAACTAGCTCCTACAATGAGCAGTTCTTC; CDR3aa: CASSFSPGQGTSSYNEQFF
abundance: once; j_gene: TRBJ2-1; v_gene: TRBV27; d_gene: -; CDR3nt: TGTGCCAGCAGTACTACCCGGCTAGCATGGGCGAATGAGCAGTTCTTC; CDR3aa: CASSTTRLAWANEQFF
abundance: few; j_gene: TRBJ2-1; v_gene: TRBV12-3/TRBV12-4; d_gene: TRBD2; CDR3nt: TGTGCCAGCAGTTTTAGCGGGAGGCCAAAGGATGAGCAGTTCTTC; CDR3aa: CASSFSGRPKDEQFF
abundance: -; j_gene: TRBJ1-2; v_gene: TRBV15; d_gene: -; CDR3nt: TGTGCCACCAGCAGAGTCGCCGCGTCTAACTATGGCTACACCTTC; CDR3aa: CATSRVAASNYGYTF
abundance: few; j_gene: TRBJ2-4; v_gene: TRBV12-3/TRBV12-4; d_gene: TRBD1; CDR3nt: TGTGCCAGCAGATTCGGACAGGGGAAAAACATTCAGTACTTC; CDR3aa: CASRFGQGKNIQYF
abundance: -; j_gene: TRBJ2-7; v_gene: TRBV6-6; d_gene: TRBD2; CDR3nt: TGTGCCAGCAGTTACTCGGCTAGCGGGAGAGGCGAGCAGTACTTC; CDR3aa: CASSYSASGRGEQYF
abundance: few; j_gene: TRBJ1-4; v_gene: TRBV20-1; d_gene: -; CDR3nt: TGCAGTGCTAGAAATGCCAGGGGCCATGAAAAACGGTTTTTT; CDR3aa: CSARNARGHEKRFF
abundance: few; j_gene: TRBJ2-3; v_gene: TRBV4-1; d_gene: TRBD1; CDR3nt: TGCGCCAGCAGCGAAGCCCTCGGACAGGGAGACACAGATACGCAGTATTTT; CDR3aa: CASSEALGQGDTDTQYF
abundance: -; j_gene: TRBJ2-1; v_gene: TRBV29-1; d_gene: TRBD2; CDR3nt: TGCAGCGTTGAACTAGCGGGAGGCTCCTACAATGAGCAGTTCTTC; CDR3aa: CSVELAGGSYNEQFF
abundance: -; j_gene: TRBJ2-4; v_gene: TRBV5-1; d_gene: TRBD2; CDR3nt: TGCGCCAGCAGCTTGGTTCTAGCGGGAGCTCGTACCAAAAACATTCAGTACTTC; CDR3aa: CASSLVLAGARTKNIQYF
abundance: -; j_gene: TRBJ2-7; v_gene: TRBV20-1; d_gene: -; CDR3nt: TGCAGTGCCGTGAAAGGGGCGTGGGACGAGCAGTACTTC; CDR3aa: CSAVKGAWDEQYF